This T cell receptor (beta chain) stems from a study of cytomegalovirus exposure and HLA in healthy donors. Primers for the PCR totalled 60 Vbeta and 13 Jbeta. Data came from immunoSEQ multiplex PCR; TCRdb stores just in-frame clones and leaves some out. The sample lists around 160,000 clones, about 80% occurring once. General study findings and limits: It was likely that a cluster of highly shared sequence variants was a sequencing artifact. The analysis excluded some indistinguishable V segments, including TRBV6-2 and TRBV6-3. In a later analysis, compared with equally common non-associated chains, HLA-associated beta chains were more expanded. Relative to the roughly 690-donor mean, N-insertions were reportedly fewer in an Asian-associated ancestry cluster in a later analysis.

This clone was seen a few times. Antigen unknown. The CDR3 contains 15 residues. The J segment lost 9 bases and the V segment lost 6 bases, leaving 11 bases of the junction unmatched. Germline CDR1 reads ENHRY; CDR2 reads SYGVKD. The sample taken for sequencing was PBMCs. The rearrangement uses TRBV10-3 and TRBJ1-6, with 7 nucleotides matching TRBD1. The receptor was isolated from a man aged 50-59 years in good health and CMV-seropositive. CDR3 loop: CAISRTGQGGSPLHF. The CDR3 DNA sequence: TGTGCCATCAGCAGGACAGGTCAAGGCGGTTCACCCCTCCACTTT.